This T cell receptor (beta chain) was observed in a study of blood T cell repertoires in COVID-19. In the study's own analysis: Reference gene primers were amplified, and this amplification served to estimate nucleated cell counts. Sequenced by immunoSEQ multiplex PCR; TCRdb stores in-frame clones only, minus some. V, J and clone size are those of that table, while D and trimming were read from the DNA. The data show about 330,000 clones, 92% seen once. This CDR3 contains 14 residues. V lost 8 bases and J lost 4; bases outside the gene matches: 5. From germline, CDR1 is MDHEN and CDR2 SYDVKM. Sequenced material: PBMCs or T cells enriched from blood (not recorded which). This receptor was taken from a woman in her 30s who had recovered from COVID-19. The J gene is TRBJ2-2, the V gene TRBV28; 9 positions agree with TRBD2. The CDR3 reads CASGSGRGTGELFF. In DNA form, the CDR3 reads TGTGCCAGCGGTAGCGGGAGAGGCACCGGGGAGCTGTTTTTT.